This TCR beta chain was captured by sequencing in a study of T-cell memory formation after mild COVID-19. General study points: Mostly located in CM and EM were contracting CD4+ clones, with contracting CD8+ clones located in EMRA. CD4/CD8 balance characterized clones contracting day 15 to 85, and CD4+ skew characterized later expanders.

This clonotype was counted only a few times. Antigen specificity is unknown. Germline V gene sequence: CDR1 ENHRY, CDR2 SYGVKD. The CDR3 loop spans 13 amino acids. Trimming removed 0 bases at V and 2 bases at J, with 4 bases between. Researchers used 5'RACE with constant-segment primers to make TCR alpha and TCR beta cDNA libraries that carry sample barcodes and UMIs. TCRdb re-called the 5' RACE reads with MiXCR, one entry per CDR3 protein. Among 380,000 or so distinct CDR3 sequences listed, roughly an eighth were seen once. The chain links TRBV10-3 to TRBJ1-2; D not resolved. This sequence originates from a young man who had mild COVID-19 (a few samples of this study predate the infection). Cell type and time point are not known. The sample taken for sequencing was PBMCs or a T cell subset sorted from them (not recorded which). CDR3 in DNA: TGTGCCATCAGTGAGTCCGGAAACTATGGCTACACCTTC. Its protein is CAISESGNYGYTF.